This T cell receptor beta chain was profiled in a study of blood T cell repertoires in COVID-19. Study context: Donors in the United States, Italy and Spain gave samples during acute or convalescent COVID-19. The analysed material was cDNA or gDNA that came from T cells, B-cell-depleted T cells, or PBMCs.

Methods used by the authors: Quantification of nucleated cells was approximated via reference gene primer amplification. Clones were sequenced by immunoSEQ multiplex PCR, and TCRdb holds only the in-frame ones, with some missing. That table is the source of V, J and clone size, and D and trimming were worked out from the DNA. The table lists about 110,000 clones, 90% of them singletons. The V gene's germline CDR1 is SGHKS and CDR2 YYEKEE (reference sequence). The CDR3 is made up of 15 amino acids. J gave up 2 bases and V 6 bases, and 6 bases lay outside the gene matches. What was sequenced was peripheral blood. The rearrangement joins TRBV5-5 to TRBJ2-3; 10 nucleotides line up with TRBD2. The receptor comes from a human donor in a cohort sampled during active COVID-19. CDR3: CASNGLAASTDTQYF. CDR3 in DNA: TGTGCCAGCAACGGACTAGCGGCATCCACAGATACGCAGTATTTT.